This entry describes one TCR beta chain. The CDR3 consists of 13 residues. Germline V gene sequence: CDR1 MRHNA, CDR2 SNTAGT. Between the trimmed V and J ends, which lost 3 bases and 0 bases, there was a span of 3 bases. These data originate in a study of shared clonotypes between healthy human individuals. CD45RO negativity and positive selection for CCR7 defined naive CD8 cells, a population that excluded terminally differentiated effector memory CD45RA+ cells. Original handling: Filtering differed since immunoSEQ provided only junctions, with no quality scores. Method: immunoSEQ multiplex PCR; TCRdb's copy keeps in-frame clones and lacks some. That table gives V, J and clone size, and the DNA gave D and trimming. The table has about 2.2 million clones, about 94% seen once.

The receptor was derived from a young man in good health. Some clones in this sample may be carry-over from other donors' samples. V is TRBV6-4 and J is TRBJ2-1; unclear D gene. Sample: naive CD8+ T cells from PBMCs. In DNA form, the CDR3 reads TGTGCCAGCAGTGAATTCTCCTACAATGAGCAGTTCTTC. Its protein is CASSEFSYNEQFF.